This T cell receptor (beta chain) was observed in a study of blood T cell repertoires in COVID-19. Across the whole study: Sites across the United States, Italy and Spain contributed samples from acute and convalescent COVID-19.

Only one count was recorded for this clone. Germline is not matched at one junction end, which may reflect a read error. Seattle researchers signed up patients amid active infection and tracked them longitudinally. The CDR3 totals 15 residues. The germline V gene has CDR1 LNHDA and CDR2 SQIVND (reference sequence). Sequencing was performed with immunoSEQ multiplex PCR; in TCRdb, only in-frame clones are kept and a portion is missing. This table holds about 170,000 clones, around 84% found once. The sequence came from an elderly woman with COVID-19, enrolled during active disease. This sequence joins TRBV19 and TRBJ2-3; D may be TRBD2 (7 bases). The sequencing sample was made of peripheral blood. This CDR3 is CASSRGRAFQDTQYF. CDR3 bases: TGTGCCAGCAGTAGGGGGAGGGCATTTCAAGATACGCAGTATTTT.